This entry describes one T cell receptor beta chain. Its specificity is not known. On sorted subsets, replicate PCRs used about 180 ng DNA, or 25,000 to 35,000 T cell genomes. The data were produced by immunoSEQ multiplex PCR, yet TCRdb's version contains in-frame clones alone and is incomplete. The data show fewer than 400,000 clones, with under 80% seen just once and 10% held by the top ten. The source of the sample is a study of shared clonotypes between healthy human individuals. Study-wide context: Each donor had three CD4 naive, three CD4 memory, two CD8 naive and one CD8 memory plate. Study results and limitations: Expectations were that clonotype sharing among donors would be affected by sequencing depth.

Investigators divided CD4+ cells into CD45RA+ naive and CD45RA-negative memory subsets. The CDR3 is 21 residues long. The V gene's germline CDR1 is LGHNA and CDR2 YSLEER. Trimming cost V 6 bases and J 0 bases, with 30 bases left between them. Sequencing used memory CD4+ T cells sorted from blood. Subset denoted: CD45RA-negative fraction. This sequence originates from a man younger than 40 in good health. The chain couples TRBV4-3 to TRBJ2-4; TRBD1 might be the D (6 bases). This CDR3 is CASSKGFRGQSLFLAKNIQYF. The CDR3 region has the DNA TGCGCCAGCAGTAAGGGGTTCAGGGGCCAGAGCCTCTTTCTAGCCAAAAACATTCAGTACTTC.